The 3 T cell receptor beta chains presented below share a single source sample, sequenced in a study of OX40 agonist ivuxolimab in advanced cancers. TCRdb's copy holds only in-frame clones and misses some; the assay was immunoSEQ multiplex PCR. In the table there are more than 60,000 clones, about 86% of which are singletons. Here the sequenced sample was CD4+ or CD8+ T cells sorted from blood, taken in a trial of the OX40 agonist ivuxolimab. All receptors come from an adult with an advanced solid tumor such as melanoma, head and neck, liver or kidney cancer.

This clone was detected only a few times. The CDR3 is CASSYAYQPQHF. The CDR3, as DNA: TGTGCCAGCAGTTACGCCTATCAGCCCCAGCATTTT. This rearrangement joins TRBV6-6 to TRBJ1-5; the D is unclear. The germline V gene has CDR1 MNHNY and CDR2 SVGAGI (reference sequence). The CDR3 consists of 12 residues. The V end was cut by 2 bases, the J end by 5 bases, with 4 bases between.

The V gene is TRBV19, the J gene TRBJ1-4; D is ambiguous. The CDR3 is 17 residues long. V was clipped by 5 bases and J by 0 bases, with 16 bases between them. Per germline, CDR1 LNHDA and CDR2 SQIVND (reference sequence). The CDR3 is CASSVNPWPPTNEKLFF. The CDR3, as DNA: TGTGCCAGTAGTGTGAACCCGTGGCCCCCAACTAATGAAAAACTGTTTTTT.

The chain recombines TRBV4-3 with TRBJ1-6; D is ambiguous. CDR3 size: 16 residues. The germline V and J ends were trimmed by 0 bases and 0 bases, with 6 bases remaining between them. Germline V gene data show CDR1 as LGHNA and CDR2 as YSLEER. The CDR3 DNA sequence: TGCGCCAGCAGCCAAGATTCGGGCTCCTATAATTCACCCCTCCACTTT. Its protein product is CASSQDSGSYNSPLHF.